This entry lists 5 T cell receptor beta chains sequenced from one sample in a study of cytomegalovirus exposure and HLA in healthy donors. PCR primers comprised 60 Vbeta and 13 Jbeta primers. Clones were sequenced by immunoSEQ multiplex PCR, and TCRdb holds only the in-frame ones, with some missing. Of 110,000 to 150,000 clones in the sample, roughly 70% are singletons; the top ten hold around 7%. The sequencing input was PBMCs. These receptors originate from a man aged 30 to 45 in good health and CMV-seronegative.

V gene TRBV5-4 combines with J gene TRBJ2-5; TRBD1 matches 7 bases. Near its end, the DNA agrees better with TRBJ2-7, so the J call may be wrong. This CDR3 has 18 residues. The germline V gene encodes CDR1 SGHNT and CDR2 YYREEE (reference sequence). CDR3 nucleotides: TGTGCCAGCAGCTTGCGGTTAAGCTTGGGACAGCCCAACTACGAGCAGTACTTC. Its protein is CASSLRLSLGQPNYEQYF.

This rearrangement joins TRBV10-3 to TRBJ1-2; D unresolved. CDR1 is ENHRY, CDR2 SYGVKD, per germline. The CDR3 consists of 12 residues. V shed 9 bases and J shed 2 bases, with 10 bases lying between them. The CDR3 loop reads CAISGENYGYTF. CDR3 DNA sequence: TGTGCCATAAGCGGGGAAAACTATGGCTACACCTTC.

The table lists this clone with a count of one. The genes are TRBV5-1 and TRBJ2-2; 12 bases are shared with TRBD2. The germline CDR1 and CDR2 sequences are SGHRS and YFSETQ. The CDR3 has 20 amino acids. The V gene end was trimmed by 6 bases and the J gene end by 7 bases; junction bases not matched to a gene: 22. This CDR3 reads CASTPSGTGSSGRAIGELFF. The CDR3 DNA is TGCGCCAGCACCCCCTCCGGGACAGGGTCTAGCGGGAGGGCAATCGGGGAGCTGTTTTTT.

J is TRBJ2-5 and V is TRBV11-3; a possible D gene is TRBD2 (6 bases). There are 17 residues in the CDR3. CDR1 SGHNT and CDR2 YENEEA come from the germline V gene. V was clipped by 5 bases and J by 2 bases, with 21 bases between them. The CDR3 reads CASSPGTGTELQETQYF. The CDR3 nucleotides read TGTGCCAGCAGCCCCGGGACCGGGACTGAGCTTCAAGAGACCCAGTACTTC.

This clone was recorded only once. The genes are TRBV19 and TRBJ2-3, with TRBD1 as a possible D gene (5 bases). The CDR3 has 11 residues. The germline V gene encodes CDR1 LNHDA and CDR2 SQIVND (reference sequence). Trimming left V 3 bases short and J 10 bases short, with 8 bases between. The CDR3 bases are TGTGCCAGTAGTATGGGGCCTGCGCAGTATTTT. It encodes CASSMGPAQYF.